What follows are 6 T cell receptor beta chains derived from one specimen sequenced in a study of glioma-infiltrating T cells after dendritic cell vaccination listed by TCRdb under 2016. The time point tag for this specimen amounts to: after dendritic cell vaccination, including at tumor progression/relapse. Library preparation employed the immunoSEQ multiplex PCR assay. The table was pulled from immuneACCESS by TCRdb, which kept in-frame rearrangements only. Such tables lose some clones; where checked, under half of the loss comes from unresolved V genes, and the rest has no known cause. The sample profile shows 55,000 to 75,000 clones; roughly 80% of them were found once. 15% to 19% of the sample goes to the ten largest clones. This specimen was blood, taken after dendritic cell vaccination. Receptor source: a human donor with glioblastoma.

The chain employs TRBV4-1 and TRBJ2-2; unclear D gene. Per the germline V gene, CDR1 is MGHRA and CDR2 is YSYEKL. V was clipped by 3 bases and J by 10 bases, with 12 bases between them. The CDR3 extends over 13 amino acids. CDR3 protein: CASSHHWAKELFF. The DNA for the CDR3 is TGCGCCAGCAGCCACCATTGGGCGAAGGAGCTGTTTTTT.

CDR3 sequence: CASSGQGASYGYTF. The CDR3 DNA is TGTGCCAGCAGTGGACAGGGTGCTTCCTATGGCTACACCTTC. The chain joins TRBV2 to TRBJ1-2; 7 nucleotides align to TRBD1. Looked up from germline, CDR1 is SNHLY and CDR2 is FYNNEI. This CDR3 has 14 residues. V dropped 4 bases and J dropped 4; count of bases not matched to a gene: 6.

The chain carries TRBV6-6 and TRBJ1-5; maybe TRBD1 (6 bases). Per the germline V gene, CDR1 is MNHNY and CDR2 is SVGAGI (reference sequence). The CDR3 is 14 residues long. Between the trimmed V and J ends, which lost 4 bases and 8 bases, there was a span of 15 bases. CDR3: CASSSGALGEPQHF. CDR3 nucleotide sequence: TGTGCCAGCAGTTCAGGGGCTTTAGGTGAGCCCCAGCATTTT.

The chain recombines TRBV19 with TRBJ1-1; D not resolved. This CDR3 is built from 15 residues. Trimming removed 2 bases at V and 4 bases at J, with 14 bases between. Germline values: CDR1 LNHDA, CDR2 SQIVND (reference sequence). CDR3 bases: TGTGCCAGTAGTATATCTAGGGTTACTAGCACTGAAGCTTTCTTT. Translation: CASSISRVTSTEAFF.

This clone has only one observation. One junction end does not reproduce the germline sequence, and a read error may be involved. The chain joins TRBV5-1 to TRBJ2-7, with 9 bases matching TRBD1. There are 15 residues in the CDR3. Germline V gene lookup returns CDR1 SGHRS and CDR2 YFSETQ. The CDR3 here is CAGSAFGQGFNEQYF. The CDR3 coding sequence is TGCGCCGGCAGTGCGTTCGGACAGGGGTTCAACGAGCAGTACTTC.

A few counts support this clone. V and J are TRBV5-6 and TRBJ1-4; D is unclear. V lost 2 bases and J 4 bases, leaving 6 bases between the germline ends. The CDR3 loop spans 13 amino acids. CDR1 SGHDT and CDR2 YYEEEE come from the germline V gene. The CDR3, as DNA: TGTGCCAGCAGCTTACAGAATAATGAAAAACTGTTTTTT. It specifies CASSLQNNEKLFF.